This TCR beta chain was captured by sequencing in a study of yellow fever vaccine responses in identical twins. Points from the study as a whole: Twins' vaccine T cell response reportedly seemed partly convergent, partly personalized.

CDR1 and CDR2 (germline): SGHDN, FVKESK. Deletions cut 0 bases from V and 10 bases from J, with 15 bases between. The CDR3 contains 14 residues. In regard to this clonotype: As yet, its antigen is unknown.

Using its own MiXCR run on the RT-PCR reads, TCRdb lists one record per CDR3 protein. The sample lists 860 or so distinct CDR3 sequences; roughly nine tenths were seen once. The rearrangement uses TRBV14 and TRBJ1-1, with TRBD1 as a possible D gene (6 bases). The sequence was obtained from a woman aged 18-35 years who received the yellow fever vaccine. Sample: T cells from blood (PBMCs), unsorted or a sorted subset (not recorded which), taken before or after yellow fever vaccination (not recorded which). CDR3 in amino acids: CASSQELGSGAAFF. CDR3 DNA sequence: TGTGCCAGCAGCCAAGAACTAGGGTCGGGGGCAGCTTTCTTT. Together with reference TRBV14 and TRBJ1-1, the CDR3 gives the full variable domain: EAGVTQFPSHSVIEKGQTVTLRCDPISGHDNLYWYRRVMGKEIKFLLHFVKESKQDESGMPNNRFLAERTGGTYSTLKVQPAELEDSGVYFCASSQELGSGAAFFGQGTRLTVV.